This T cell receptor beta chain derives from a study of CD8 T cells in ankylosing spondylitis. Trimming at V came to 1 base and at J to 2 bases, leaving 8 bases not matched to a gene. Germline-derived CDR1 and CDR2 are DFQATT and SNEGSKA (reference sequence). The CDR3 is made up of 16 amino acids. Study results and limitations: What seemed typical of ankylosing spondylitis blood was a TCR beta motif built from several highly homologous variants. Disease-linked clones bore a CD8+ phenotype and were relatively rare in peripheral blood. Clones tied to disease were said to be significantly enriched in matched ankylosing spondylitis synovial fluid.

This clonotype was seen more than once but under ten times. Its antigen is currently unknown. Construction of TCR beta libraries was performed using quantitative 5'-RACE with molecular barcodes. MiXCR was run by TCRdb on the 5' RACE reads, yielding one entry per CDR3 protein. The table has 350,000 to 450,000 distinct CDR3 sequences, roughly a quarter seen once. V and J are TRBV20-1 and TRBJ2-1; 7 positions agree with TRBD2. The origin of this receptor is a male donor with ankylosing spondylitis. The specimen was blood, either unsorted or a sorted T cell fraction (not recorded which). The CDR3 is CSARGRSSGTYNEQFF. CDR3 DNA: TGCAGTGCTAGAGGTCGGTCAAGCGGGACCTACAATGAGCAGTTCTTC.